A selection of T cell receptor beta chains follows, all from one sample in a study of blood T cell repertoires in COVID-19. Sequencing used immunoSEQ multiplex PCR; TCRdb keeps in-frame clones, though not all of them. The sample records some 400,000 clones, approximately 77% being singletons. Specimen: peripheral blood. These receptor sequences come from a human donor with acute or convalescent COVID-19. The donor label of this sample is uncertain. The CDR3 runs from the conserved cysteine through the conserved F or W. The order of the fields is J gene, V gene, D gene, clone size, CDR3 protein, CDR3 DNA. A D gene is named only where the DNA matches it firmly. Clone size is not always given. Where it is, it says once, few, many or a class for expanded clones.

>TRBJ1-5|TRBV3-1/TRBV3-2|NA|once
CASSQDTLAVRPQHF
TGTGCCAGCAGCCAAGATACCCTTGCGGTAAGGCCCCAGCATTTT
>TRBJ1-5|TRBV27|TRBD1|NA
CASSLSTGGSQPQHF
TGTGCCAGCAGTTTATCAACAGGGGGCAGTCAGCCCCAGCATTTT
>TRBJ1-1|TRBV4-1|TRBD1|NA
CASSQVGTGTEAFF
TGCGCCAGCAGCCAAGTAGGGACAGGCACTGAAGCTTTCTTT
>TRBJ2-7|TRBV3-1/TRBV3-2|TRBD1|NA
CASSSEQGLGYEQYF
TGTGCCAGCAGCTCAGAACAGGGGTTAGGCTACGAGCAGTACTTC
>TRBJ1-6|TRBV28|NA|NA
CASQPEEGSNSPLHF
TGTGCCAGTCAGCCCGAGGAGGGGTCGAATTCACCCCTCCACTTT
>TRBJ2-3|TRBV30|NA|NA
CAWSVRGTTSTDTQYF
TGTGCCTGGAGTGTACGGGGAACAACTAGCACAGATACGCAGTATTTT
>TRBJ1-3|TRBV2|NA|NA
CASRPQGLSGNTIYF
TGTGCCAGCAGACCACAGGGCCTCTCTGGAAACACCATATATTTT
>TRBJ1-1|TRBV3-1/TRBV3-2|TRBD1|few
CASSQGRTGGAEAFF
TGTGCCAGCAGCCAGGGGAGGACAGGGGGCGCTGAAGCTTTCTTT
>TRBJ2-7|TRBV28|NA|NA
CASSLSRGAHYEQYF
TGTGCCAGCAGTTTAAGTCGCGGAGCTCACTACGAGCAGTACTTC
>TRBJ1-2|TRBV2|NA|NA
CASSERDNSNYGYTF
TGTGCCAGCAGTGAAAGGGACAACTCTAACTATGGCTACACCTTC
>TRBJ1-5|TRBV2|NA|NA
CASSAERSNQPQHF
TGTGCCAGCAGTGCTGAGAGGAGCAATCAGCCCCAGCATTTT
>TRBJ1-1|TRBV6-5|TRBD1|NA
CASSSGTGAEAFF
TGTGCCAGCAGTTCCGGGACAGGGGCTGAAGCTTTCTTT
>TRBJ2-1|TRBV19|TRBD2|NA
CASSIGGRGYNEQFF
TGTGCCAGTAGTATAGGAGGGAGGGGCTACAATGAGCAGTTCTTC
>TRBJ2-5|TRBV5-8|TRBD1|few
CASSRGQGKTQYF
TGTGCCAGCAGCCGGGGACAGGGAAAGACCCAGTACTTC
>TRBJ1-2|TRBV7-2|TRBD1|NA
CASSLSARQGWGYTF
TGTGCCAGCAGCCTATCCGCGCGACAGGGCTGGGGCTACACCTTC
>TRBJ1-6|TRBV7-9|NA|once
CASSPGSHNSPLHF
TGTGCCAGCAGCCCCGGGAGCCATAATTCACCCCTCCACTTT
>TRBJ2-3|TRBV5-6|TRBD2|NA
CASSLYSGGLFINRYF
TGTGCCAGCAGCTTGTATAGCGGGGGACTGTTTATAAATAGGTATTTT
>TRBJ1-1|TRBV30|NA|NA
CAWSAIQGLVNTEAFF
TGTGCCTGGAGTGCTATTCAGGGATTGGTGAACACTGAAGCTTTCTTT
>TRBJ1-2|TRBV6-5|NA|NA
CASSYSQGYGYTF
TGTGCCAGCAGTTACTCGCAGGGATATGGCTACACCTTC
>TRBJ2-7|TRBV6-5|NA|NA
CASSRNTPGSEEQYF
TGTGCCAGCAGCCGAAACACCCCAGGGTCGGAAGAGCAGTACTTC
>TRBJ2-3|TRBV25-1|NA|NA
CASSESTRVADTQYF
TGTGCCAGCAGTGAATCCACCAGGGTTGCAGATACGCAGTATTTT
>TRBJ2-7|TRBV9|TRBD2|few
CASSVGLATYEQYF
TGTGCCAGCAGCGTAGGACTAGCCACCTACGAGCAGTACTTC
>TRBJ1-5|TRBV2|TRBD1|NA
CASSSTGDQPQHF
TGTGCCAGCAGTAGTACAGGGGATCAGCCCCAGCATTTT
>TRBJ2-1|TRBV7-8|NA|NA
CASSLTSDEQFF
TGTGCCAGCAGCCTGACGAGCGATGAGCAGTTCTTC
>TRBJ1-4|TRBV2|NA|NA
CASSEQGPMEKLFF
TGTGCCAGCAGTGAACAGGGCCCGATGGAAAAACTGTTTTTT
>TRBJ1-4|TRBV6-1|NA|NA
CASTRTGSNEKLFF
TGTGCCAGCACCAGAACAGGGAGTAATGAAAAACTGTTTTTT
>TRBJ1-1|TRBV27|NA|NA
CASSRGGRTEAFF
TGTGCCAGCAGTCGCGGGGGCCGCACTGAAGCTTTCTTT
>TRBJ1-1|TRBV18|NA|NA
CASSQFDSMNTEAFF
TGTGCCAGCTCACAATTCGACAGTATGAACACTGAAGCTTTCTTT
>TRBJ1-2|TRBV21-1|NA|NA
CASSKGTDYGYTF
TGTGCCAGCAGCAAAGGGACAGACTATGGCTACACCTTC
>TRBJ2-2|TRBV3-1/TRBV3-2|NA|few
CASSQFGFVASGELFF
TGTGCCAGCAGCCAATTCGGGTTTGTTGCTTCCGGGGAGCTGTTTTTT
>TRBJ2-3|TRBV6-1|NA|NA
CASSEGLDTQYF
TGTGCCAGCAGTGAAGGTCTAGATACGCAGTATTTT
>TRBJ1-5|TRBV2|TRBD1|few
CASSRDRGFNQPQHF
TGTGCCAGCAGTAGGGACAGGGGATTCAATCAGCCCCAGCATTTT
>TRBJ1-2|TRBV3-1/TRBV3-2|NA|NA
CASNRVGASVGYTF
TGTGCCAGCAACCGGGTAGGAGCCTCTGTTGGCTACACCTTC
>TRBJ2-6|TRBV24-1|NA|NA
CATSDPTGTPTSGANVLTF
TGTGCCACCAGTGATCCTACAGGTACACCCACCTCTGGGGCCAACGTCCTGACTTTC
>TRBJ1-5|TRBV2|TRBD1|NA
CASSPMTGPNQPQHF
TGTGCCAGCAGTCCGATGACAGGGCCAAATCAGCCCCAGCATTTT
>TRBJ1-1|TRBV12-5|NA|NA
CASGLRGFTEAFF
TGTGCTAGTGGTTTAAGAGGATTCACTGAAGCTTTCTTT
>TRBJ2-1|TRBV6-5|TRBD1|NA
CASTDGTGEDNEQFF
TGTGCCAGCACCGACGGGACAGGGGAGGACAATGAGCAGTTCTTC
>TRBJ2-3|TRBV6-2/TRBV6-3|TRBD2|NA
CASGPSSGRLTDTQYF
TGTGCCAGCGGCCCCAGTAGCGGGAGGCTCACAGATACGCAGTATTTT
>TRBJ1-2|TRBV11-2|NA|NA
CASSLGASNYGYTF
TGTGCCAGCAGCTTGGGGGCCTCTAACTATGGCTACACCTTC
>TRBJ2-3|TRBV14|NA|NA
CASSQHLGRDTQYF
TGTGCCAGCAGCCAGCACTTGGGGCGTGATACGCAGTATTTT
>TRBJ2-7|TRBV30|TRBD1|NA
CAWSGGTVQYF
TGTGCCTGGAGTGGGGGGACAGTGCAGTACTTC
>TRBJ1-4|TRBV19|NA|NA
CASSIDRGEKLFF
TGTGCCAGTAGTATAGACAGGGGCGAAAAACTGTTTTTT
>TRBJ2-1|TRBV5-1|TRBD2|NA
CASSLLAGAGEQFF
TGCGCCAGCAGCTTACTAGCGGGAGCCGGTGAGCAGTTCTTC
>TRBJ1-2|TRBV30|TRBD1|NA
CAWTGPPGTGYGYTF
TGTGCCTGGACCGGTCCCCCCGGGACAGGTTATGGCTACACCTTC
>TRBJ1-1|TRBV27|TRBD1|NA
CASSARLGQGSAFF
TGTGCCAGCAGTGCCCGCCTCGGACAGGGGTCGGCTTTCTTT
>TRBJ2-7|TRBV5-1|NA|NA
CASSLGQYYEQYF
TGCGCCAGCAGCTTGGGACAGTACTACGAGCAGTACTTC
>TRBJ1-6|TRBV19|NA|NA
CASSIYKDSPLHF
TGTGCCAGTAGCATATACAAAGATTCACCCCTCCACTTT
>TRBJ1-4|TRBV19|NA|NA
CASSIVTTTNEKLFF
TGTGCCAGTAGTATTGTAACAACAACTAATGAAAAACTGTTTTTT
>TRBJ1-2|TRBV12-3/TRBV12-4|TRBD1|NA
CASSLRDRDGYTF
TGTGCCAGCAGTTTACGGGACAGGGACGGCTACACCTTC
>TRBJ2-1|TRBV7-9|TRBD2|NA
CASSLGGGRADNEQFF
TGTGCCAGCAGCTTAGGTGGGGGGAGGGCCGACAATGAGCAGTTCTTC
>TRBJ1-6|TRBV18|NA|NA
CASSMRSYNSPLHF
TGTGCCAGCTCGATGCGTTCCTATAATTCACCCCTCCACTTT
>TRBJ1-2|TRBV25-1|NA|NA
CASSAGVYGYTF
TGTGCCAGCAGTGCGGGAGTCTATGGCTACACCTTC
>TRBJ1-3|TRBV12-5|NA|NA
CASGYLSSSGNTIYF
TGTGCTAGTGGTTATCTCTCGAGCTCTGGAAACACCATATATTTT
>TRBJ1-1|TRBV4-1|TRBD1|NA
CASSQGGTGALNTEAFF
TGCGCCAGCAGCCAAGGGGGGACAGGGGCGCTTAACACTGAAGCTTTCTTT
>TRBJ1-4|TRBV4-1|TRBD1|once
CASSQGKQGFNEKLFF
TGCGCCAGCAGCCAAGGAAAACAGGGGTTTAATGAAAAACTGTTTTTT
>TRBJ1-6|TRBV27|NA|NA
CASSRAGQKNSPLHF
TGTGCCAGCAGTCGGGCGGGGCAAAAGAATTCACCCCTCCACTTT
>TRBJ1-5|TRBV7-8|TRBD1|NA
CASSPGIRTGPNQPQHF
TGTGCCAGCAGCCCGGGAATAAGGACAGGGCCCAATCAGCCCCAGCATTTT
>TRBJ1-1|TRBV2|TRBD1|NA
CATRKDRGLTEAFF
TGTGCCACCAGGAAGGACAGGGGGCTCACTGAAGCTTTCTTT